Listed here are 16 T cell receptor beta chains from one sample, sequenced in a study of T-cell memory formation after mild COVID-19. TCRdb re-derived calls from the 5' RACE reads in MiXCR, one entry per CDR3 protein. Among 450,000 to 650,000 distinct CDR3 sequences listed, about a fifth were seen once. The sequencing input was PBMCs or a T cell subset sorted from them (not recorded which). Receptors were obtained from an adult woman who had mild COVID-19 (a few samples of this study predate the infection). Cell type and time point are not known.

There are a few counts of this clonotype. The CDR3 DNA reads as TGTGCCACCAGCAGTAGAGCCGCCATCGATGAGCAGTTCTTC. It encodes CATSSRAAIDEQFF. The gene calls are TRBV15 and TRBJ2-1; the D is unclear. The CDR3 totals 14 residues. From germline, CDR1 is LNHNV and CDR2 YYDKDF (reference sequence). V lost 3 bases, J lost 8 bases, and 14 bases lay in between.

This clonotype was seen a handful of times. The chain carries TRBV5-1 and TRBJ2-7; 8 bases are shared with TRBD1. CDR3 length equals 16 residues. V was pared by 0 bases and J by 5 bases, with 10 bases of the junction left unmatched. Germline V CDR1 and CDR2: SGHRS, YFSETQ. The CDR3 sequence: CASSLGGQGGSNEQYF. As DNA, the CDR3 is TGCGCCAGCAGCTTGGGCGGACAGGGAGGTTCTAACGAGCAGTACTTC.

The table lists this clonotype with a few counts. The J gene is TRBJ1-1, the V gene TRBV3-1; TRBD1 agrees at 10 bases. Germline V CDR1 and CDR2: LGHDT, YNNKEL (reference sequence). The trim removed 4 bases at V and 7 bases at J, leaving 3 bases unmatched. The CDR3 totals 13 residues. CDR3 in DNA: TGTGCCAGCAGCCTCGGACAGGGGGTTGAAGCTTTCTTT. Translated: CASSLGQGVEAFF.

This clonotype was observed at least ten times. This rearrangement joins TRBV18 to TRBJ1-1, with a tentative D call TRBD1 (6 bases). Trimming shortened V by 5 bases and J by 1 base, and 8 bases separated the two germline ends. CDR3 length: 13 residues. Germline loops: CDR1 KGHSH, CDR2 LQKENI. As DNA, the CDR3 is TGTGCCAGCTCAGGACAGCCGAACACTGAAGCTTTCTTT. Protein sequence: CASSGQPNTEAFF.

J is TRBJ2-1 and V is TRBV20-1, with 16 positions matching TRBD2. The CDR3 extends over 20 amino acids. CDR1 is DFQATT and CDR2 is SNEGSKA in the germline V gene (reference sequence). J lost 2 bases, V lost 2 bases, and 12 bases had no gene match. The CDR3 nucleotides are TGCAGTGCTAGACCATTCCCGGGACTAGCGGGAGGGCCTCCCTACAATGAGCAGTTCTTC. Protein product: CSARPFPGLAGGPPYNEQFF.

The chain has TRBV5-1 and TRBJ2-3, with 10 bases lining up with TRBD2. Losses at the gene ends were 7 bases for V and 5 bases for J; bases not matched to a gene: 10. The germline gives CDR1 SGHRS, CDR2 YFSETQ. The length of the CDR3 is 15 residues. CDR3 in amino acids: CASGERGGREDTQYF. The CDR3 DNA is TGCGCCAGCGGGGAGCGGGGGGGCCGTGAAGATACGCAGTATTTT.

This clonotype was recorded a few times. This chain joins TRBV12-3 or TRBV12-4 and TRBJ2-1; D remains ambiguous. V lost 5 bases to trimming and J lost 6 bases, with 11 bases between them. The CDR3 totals 13 residues. DNA for the CDR3: TGTGCCAGCAGTCCCTCGCCCGCCAATGAGCAGTTCTTC. It translates to CASSPSPANEQFF.

This clonotype was counted a few times. This chain connects TRBV29-1 to TRBJ2-7, with a weak D call TRBD2 (5 bases). This CDR3 spans 14 amino acids. The V end was cut by 1 base, the J end by 3 bases, with 13 bases between. The V gene's germline CDR1 is SQVTM and CDR2 ANQGSEA. This CDR3 is CSVEVRGTLYEQYF. The CDR3, as DNA: TGCAGCGTTGAAGTCCGGGGAACTCTCTACGAGCAGTACTTC.

The chain has TRBV20-1 and TRBJ2-3; D gene unclear. Germline values: CDR1 DFQATT, CDR2 SNEGSKA (reference sequence). Trimming removed 6 bases from V and 5 bases from J, with 12 bases in between. This CDR3 has 12 residues. The CDR3 protein is CSADRGGDTQYF. The CDR3, as DNA: TGCAGTGCCGATCGTGGTGGAGATACGCAGTATTTT.

This clonotype was observed a few times. This chain links TRBV5-6 with TRBJ1-1; D is uncertain. Trimming left V 1 base short and J 0 bases short, with 4 bases between. Germline V gives CDR1 SGHDT, CDR2 YYEEEE. This CDR3 comprises 13 residues. The CDR3 here is CASSLYMNTEAFF. The CDR3 region has the DNA TGTGCCAGCAGCTTGTACATGAACACTGAAGCTTTCTTT.

This clonotype has a handful of counts. This chain links TRBV6-5 with TRBJ2-5; D is undetermined. The germline V and J ends were trimmed by 5 bases and 4 bases, with 8 bases remaining between them. The germline V gene has CDR1 MNHEY and CDR2 SVGAGI. This CDR3 has 12 residues. This CDR3 is CASSNSGETQYF. CDR3 DNA: TGTGCCAGCAGTAATTCGGGAGAGACCCAGTACTTC.

Ten or more counts support this clonotype. The chain carries TRBV27 and TRBJ2-1, with 12 nucleotides matching TRBD2. Trimming at V came to 6 bases and at J to 6 bases, leaving 3 bases not matched to a gene. The CDR3 covers 14 residues. From germline, CDR1 is MNHEY and CDR2 SMNVEV (reference sequence). CDR3 amino acids: CASRGLAGTNEQFF. CDR3 sequence (DNA): TGTGCCAGCAGAGGACTAGCGGGGACCAATGAGCAGTTCTTC.

Ten or more counts support this clonotype. The chain links TRBV4-3 to TRBJ2-2; the match to TRBD2 covers 8 bases. V shed 4 bases, J shed 6 bases, and the junction held 7 bases outside the gene matches. Germline CDR1 LGHNA, CDR2 YSLEER. The CDR3 is 15 amino acids. CDR3 sequence reads: CASSLQSGSPGELFF. The CDR3 bases are TGCGCCAGCAGCCTCCAAAGCGGGAGCCCCGGGGAGCTGTTTTTT.

There are a few counts of this clonotype. This chain joins TRBV12-3 or TRBV12-4 and TRBJ1-2; D gene unclear. V lost 2 bases and J 5 bases, leaving 0 bases between the germline ends. CDR3 length equals 10 residues. CDR3 bases: TGTGCCAGCAGTTTATATGGCTACACCTTC. Its translation is CASSLYGYTF.

The chain recombines TRBV3-1 with TRBJ2-5; TRBD2 agrees at 13 bases. There are 19 residues in the CDR3. The J segment lost 5 bases and the V segment lost 2 bases, leaving 14 bases of the junction unmatched. CDR1 is LGHDT and CDR2 is YNNKEL in the germline V gene (reference sequence). The CDR3 DNA is TGTGCCAGCAGCCAAAACGGCGTGACTAGCGGGGGGAAAGGGGAGACCCAGTACTTC. Translated: CASSQNGVTSGGKGETQYF.

Turning to this clonotype: A read error may explain this, as a much larger clone is one base away. The chain links TRBV12-3 or TRBV12-4 to TRBJ2-1; 7 nucleotides match TRBD1. The CDR3 is made up of 15 amino acids. With V trimmed by 5 bases and J by 2 bases, 6 bases remained unmatched. The CDR3 coding sequence is TGTGCCAGCAGTGATACGACAGGGACCTACAATGAGCAGTTCTTC. Protein: CASSDTTGTYNEQFF.